These 17 T cell receptor beta chains were sequenced from one sample in a study of T-cell reconstitution after alpha-beta-depleted transplantation in children. Preparation of the TCRbeta library involved a method that used unique molecular identifiers. TCRdb reprocessed the PCR reads via MiXCR and lists one record per CDR3 protein. The sample comprises approximately 800,000 distinct CDR3 sequences, about 16% of which are singletons, and around 4.5% rests with the top ten. The material was PBMCs, mostly from graft donor cells, obtained 360 days after TCRalphabeta/CD19-depleted stem cell transplant. The receptors come from a male patient aged 10 to 17 who had a stem cell transplant for acute lymphoblastic leukemia, so the T cells may come from the graft donor.

This chain uses TRBV18 with TRBJ2-7; D call uncertain. The germline CDR1 and CDR2 sequences are KGHSH and LQKENI. The CDR3 extends over 14 amino acids. The V end was cut by 3 bases, the J end by 2 bases, with 11 bases between. CDR3 DNA: TGTGCCAGCTCACCGGCCGCACCAACCTACGAGCAGTACTTC. Translating it yields CASSPAAPTYEQYF.

Only a few counts were recorded for this clonotype. The genes are TRBV12-3 or TRBV12-4 and TRBJ2-1; possible D gene TRBD2, 6 bases. The CDR3 covers 12 residues. Trimming left V 7 bases short and J 6 bases short, with 10 bases between. The CDR3 spells CASIQGGNEQFF. As DNA, the CDR3 is TGTGCCAGCATCCAGGGAGGCAATGAGCAGTTCTTC.

The chain is built from TRBV11-2 and TRBJ2-2; D possibly matches TRBD1 or TRBD2 (5 bases each). The length of the CDR3 is 12 residues. V lost 7 bases, J lost 7 bases, and 10 bases lay in between. Germline assignment: CDR1 SGHAT and CDR2 FQNNGV. The DNA for the CDR3 is TGTGCCAGCAACTTTGGGGGCGGGGAGCTGTTTTTT. As protein: CASNFGGGELFF.

This clonotype was seen a few times. V usage is TRBV5-1 and J usage is TRBJ2-1; D unresolved. The CDR3 loop spans 14 amino acids. Germline V gene data show CDR1 as SGHRS and CDR2 as YFSETQ. The V end was cut by 4 bases, the J end by 8 bases, with 16 bases between. The CDR3 sequence: CASSPAFRVDEQFF. In DNA, the CDR3 is TGCGCCAGCAGCCCCGCTTTTCGGGTCGATGAGCAGTTCTTC.

Points on this clonotype: Mismatch with germline at one junction end may stem from a read error. This chain uses TRBV7-9 with TRBJ2-4, with no clear D. Germline V gene data show CDR1 as SEHNR and CDR2 as FQNEAQ (reference sequence). The CDR3 extends over 13 amino acids. The CDR3 DNA reads TGTGCCAGCAGCGATAGAAACAAAAACATTGAGTACTTC. Its protein is CASSDRNKNIEYF. The complete variable domain, with remaining parts taken from reference TRBV7-9 and TRBJ2-4, reads DTGVSQNPRHKITKRGQNVTFRCDPISEHNRLYWYRQTLGQGPEFLTYFQNEAQLEKSRLLSDRFSAERPKGSFSTLEIQRTEQGDSAMYLCASSDRNKNIEYFGAGTRLSVL.

This clonotype was detected only a few times. This CDR3 reads CSAVVTYEQYF. The CDR3 nucleotides read TGCAGCGCGGTGGTTACCTACGAGCAGTACTTC. The V gene is TRBV29-1, the J gene TRBJ2-7; D is uncertain. This CDR3 has 11 residues. Between the trimmed V and J ends, which lost 7 bases and 2 bases, there was a span of 9 bases. Germline CDR1 SQVTM, CDR2 ANQGSEA.

The chain is built from TRBV12-3 or TRBV12-4 and TRBJ2-7; D tentatively fits TRBD1 or TRBD2 (5 bases each). The CDR3 has 18 residues. V shed 1 base and J shed 2 bases, with 21 bases lying between them. As DNA, the CDR3 is TGTGCCAGCAGTTTAGTATTTGTTGGGGACCTTAACACCTACGAGCAGTACTTC. Its translation is CASSLVFVGDLNTYEQYF.

The CDR3 DNA follows: TGTGCCAGCAGGGCGGGGACAGGAACCTACGAGCAGTACTTC. The encoded protein is CASRAGTGTYEQYF. The J gene is TRBJ2-7, the V gene TRBV27, with 8 bases matching TRBD1. Looked up from germline, CDR1 is MNHEY and CDR2 is SMNVEV (reference sequence). The CDR3 has 14 residues. After removal of 6 bases from V and 2 bases from J, the junction contained 6 bases not matched to a gene.

This chain connects TRBV7-3 to TRBJ2-1, with TRBD1 matching 7 bases. The CDR3 extends over 16 amino acids. With 5 bases clipped from V and 2 bases from J, the junction kept 9 bases outside the gene matches. Per germline, CDR1 SGHTA and CDR2 FQGTGA. The CDR3 is CASSPGTAITYNEQFF. Written as DNA, the CDR3 is TGTGCCAGCAGCCCCGGGACAGCGATTACCTACAATGAGCAGTTCTTC. Together with reference TRBV7-3 and TRBJ2-1, the CDR3 gives the full variable domain: GAGVSQTPSNKVTEKGKYVELRCDPISGHTALYWYRQSLGQGPEFLIYFQGTGAADDSGLPNDRFFAVRPEGSVSTLKIQRTERGDSAVYLCASSPGTAITYNEQFFGPGTRLTVL.

This clonotype was recorded many times. The chain couples TRBV29-1 to TRBJ2-2; no definite D call. The CDR3 spans 14 residues. Germline lookup yields CDR1 SQVTM and CDR2 ANQGSEA. Trimming left V 4 bases short and J 0 bases short, with 9 bases between. In DNA form, the CDR3 reads TGCAGCGTTGGCGGAATCGCGAACACCGGGGAGCTGTTTTTT. Protein: CSVGGIANTGELFF.

The chain couples TRBV5-1 to TRBJ2-4; D is uncertain. The V end was cut by 0 bases, the J end by 6 bases, with 16 bases between. CDR1 SGHRS and CDR2 YFSETQ come from the germline V gene. The CDR3 is 16 residues long. In nucleotides, the CDR3 is TGCGCCAGCAGCTTGGTCCCCTCCGAACCCCGAAACATTCAGTACTTC. It is translated as CASSLVPSEPRNIQYF.

This clonotype has only a few counts. The V call is TRBV12-3 or TRBV12-4, the J call TRBJ2-5; D is possibly TRBD2 (6 bases). The V end was cut by 5 bases, the J end by 2 bases, with 15 bases between. This CDR3 is built from 15 residues. Here the CDR3 DNA reads TGTGCCAGCAGTGCGCGGGGTAGGGCACAAGAGACCCAGTACTTC. This sequence encodes CASSARGRAQETQYF.

This rearrangement joins TRBV7-9 to TRBJ2-4; D ambiguous. CDR1 SEHNR and CDR2 FQNEAQ come from the germline V gene (reference sequence). The CDR3 totals 12 residues. Trimming shortened V by 6 bases and J by 8 bases, and 11 bases separated the two germline ends. The CDR3 sequence is CASSGKRHIQYF. As DNA, the CDR3 is TGTGCCAGCAGTGGGAAGAGGCACATTCAGTACTTC.

Many counts were recorded for this clonotype. The chain links TRBV5-1 to TRBJ2-2; TRBD2 agrees at 11 bases. Germline V gene data show CDR1 as SGHRS and CDR2 as YFSETQ. Trimming at V came to 4 bases and at J to 4 bases, leaving 9 bases not matched to a gene. This CDR3 region has 17 residues. CDR3 residues: CASSILAGGLLTGELFF. The CDR3 DNA follows: TGCGCCAGCAGCATCTTAGCGGGAGGGCTCCTCACCGGGGAGCTGTTTTTT.

This clonotype was observed many times. The chain combines TRBV24-1 with TRBJ2-1; 8 positions agree with TRBD2. J gave up 9 bases and V 7 bases, and 13 bases lay outside the gene matches. This CDR3 has 15 amino acids. CDR1 is KGHDR, CDR2 SFDVKD, per germline. The CDR3, as DNA: TGTGCCACCAGACCCCGCGGGACTAGTGCTCTTGAGCAGTTCTTC. Translating gives CATRPRGTSALEQFF.

This clonotype was detected only a few times. The chain joins TRBV20-1 to TRBJ2-7; 7 positions match TRBD2. The CDR3 length is 16 residues. Germline values: CDR1 DFQATT, CDR2 SNEGSKA (reference sequence). V gave up 0 bases and J gave up 3 bases; unmatched junction bases: 11. CDR3 DNA sequence: TGCAGTGCTAGAGATCCTAGCGGAATCCCGAGCTACGAGCAGTACTTC. It codes for CSARDPSGIPSYEQYF.

The chain joins TRBV12-3 or TRBV12-4 to TRBJ1-1; perhaps TRBD1 as D (5 bases). V lost 0 bases to trimming and J lost 7 bases, with 12 bases between them. The CDR3 is 14 amino acids. Written as DNA, the CDR3 is TGTGCCAGCAGTTTAGCGCCCAGGGCTTTTGAAGCTTTCTTT. Its protein product is CASSLAPRAFEAFF.